These 21 T cell receptor beta chains were sequenced from one sample in a study of cytomegalovirus exposure and HLA in healthy donors. 60 Vbeta and 13 Jbeta primers were used in PCR. Produced via immunoSEQ multiplex PCR; TCRdb's table is partial and in-frame only. The sample data list around 130,000 clones. Sequencing was carried out using PBMCs. These receptors all stem from a woman in her thirties or forties in good health and CMV-seronegative.

The chain links TRBV5-4 to TRBJ1-2, with a tentative D call TRBD1 (6 bases). Per germline, CDR1 SGHNT and CDR2 YYREEE (reference sequence). The CDR3 loop spans 15 amino acids. V was trimmed by 2 bases and J by 8 bases, leaving 19 bases between them. The DNA of the CDR3 is TGTGCCAGCAGCTTTCCTCCCGGGACAATCAGGGGCTACACCTTC. This sequence encodes CASSFPPGTIRGYTF.

V gene TRBV9 combines with J gene TRBJ2-4; tentatively, D is TRBD1 (5 bases). Germline lookup yields CDR1 SGDLS and CDR2 YYNGEE. Trimming left V 0 bases short and J 6 bases short, with 7 bases between. The CDR3 has 13 residues. CDR3 nucleotides: TGTGCCAGCAGCGTAGATACAGGAAACATTCAGTACTTC. Amino acid sequence: CASSVDTGNIQYF.

The rearrangement uses TRBV4-2 and TRBJ2-2; tentative D call: TRBD2 (5 bases). Germline CDR1 and CDR2: LGHNA and YNFKEQ. V lost 4 bases to trimming and J lost 3 bases, with 15 bases between them. CDR3 size: 16 residues. The CDR3 nucleotides are TGTGCCAGCAGCCGCGACCTCTCGAGGGACACCGGGGAGCTGTTTTTT. Translation gives CASSRDLSRDTGELFF.

This chain uses TRBV9 with TRBJ1-2, with D unresolved. The CDR3 covers 12 residues. The germline V and J ends were trimmed by 0 bases and 3 bases, with 3 bases remaining between them. Germline values: CDR1 SGDLS, CDR2 YYNGEE. CDR3 DNA: TGTGCCAGCAGCGTAGTAGACTATGGCTACACCTTC. Translating it yields CASSVVDYGYTF.

The CDR3 is CASSYSSSYTGELFF. CDR3 sequence (DNA): TGTGCCAGCAGTTACTCTAGCAGCTACACCGGGGAGCTGTTTTTT. This sequence joins TRBV6-5 and TRBJ2-2; D unclear. Trimming removed 0 bases from V and 3 bases from J, with 8 bases in between. This CDR3 is 15 amino acids long. Germline loops: CDR1 MNHEY, CDR2 SVGAGI.

The CDR3 region is CASSLGTTNEQFF. CDR3 in DNA: TGTGCCAGCAGCCTCGGGACAACCAATGAGCAGTTCTTC. The V gene is TRBV5-5, the J gene TRBJ2-1; D possibly corresponds to TRBD1 (6 bases). V was trimmed by 4 bases and J by 6 bases, leaving 11 bases between them. CDR1 is SGHKS, CDR2 YYEKEE, per germline (reference sequence). The CDR3 covers 13 residues.

V usage is TRBV28 and J usage is TRBJ1-1, with D unclear. Germline CDR1 and CDR2: MDHEN and SYDVKM. The CDR3 is made up of 14 amino acids. V dropped 7 bases and J dropped 3 bases, with 15 bases sitting between them. The CDR3 loop reads CASTVLTGDTEAFF. CDR3 nucleotides: TGTGCCAGCACCGTGCTAACCGGGGACACTGAAGCTTTCTTT.

The chain has TRBV9 and TRBJ2-1, with TRBD2 as a possible D gene (6 bases). The germline V and J ends were trimmed by 4 bases and 7 bases, with 18 bases remaining between them. The CDR3 consists of 15 residues. Germline loops: CDR1 SGDLS, CDR2 YYNGEE. CDR3 protein: CASSPPGGGGNEQFF. The CDR3 region has the DNA TGTGCCAGCAGCCCCCCGGGCGGTGGAGGGAATGAGCAGTTCTTC. Based on the CDR3 plus reference TRBV9 and TRBJ2-1, the full variable domain is DSGVTQTPKHLITATGQRVTLRCSPRSGDLSVYWYQQSLDQGLQFLIQYYNGEERAKGNILERFSAQQFPDLHSELNLSSLELGDSALYFCASSPPGGGGNEQFFGPGTRLTVL.

The chain links TRBV2 to TRBJ1-5; 9 positions match TRBD1. The CDR3 consists of 13 residues. Trimming cost V 10 bases and J 7 bases; bases outside gene matches: 8. The V gene's germline CDR1 is SNHLY and CDR2 FYNNEI. In DNA, the CDR3 is TGTGCCACCACGGGACAGGGTAGGCAGCCCCAGCATTTT. This codes for CATTGQGRQPQHF.

V usage is TRBV12-2 and J usage is TRBJ2-7; the table's D call TRBD1 went unverified against the DNA. TRBV12-2 is noted as a pseudogene. CDR3 size: 18 residues. CDR3 coding DNA: TGTGCAAGTCGCTTTAGTACCTTCGGGACACGATTCTCCTACGAGCAGTACGTC. This encodes CASRFSTFGTRFSYEQYV.

CDR3: CASSQDGTGVRSPLHF. CDR3 in DNA: TGCGCCAGCAGCCAAGACGGGACAGGGGTGAGGTCACCCCTCCACTTT. V gene TRBV4-1 combines with J gene TRBJ1-6; 10 bases are a match to TRBD1. Germline V gene data show CDR1 as MGHRA and CDR2 as YSYEKL. The CDR3 is made up of 16 amino acids. The ends lost 0 bases at V and 10 bases at J; junction bases unmatched: 6.

The chain joins TRBV7-6 to TRBJ2-5; 11 bases map to TRBD2. The junction had 9 bases not matched to a gene; V was cut back by 5 bases and J by 1 base. The CDR3 runs 17 residues. Germline CDR1 SGHVS, CDR2 FNYEAQ. DNA of the CDR3: TGTGCCAGCAGCCGACTAGCGGGGTATGAAGCCCAAGAGACCCAGTACTTC. Translating it yields CASSRLAGYEAQETQYF.

The chain is built from TRBV5-1 and TRBJ2-5, with 11 positions matching TRBD1. Germline loops: CDR1 SGHRS, CDR2 YFSETQ. Unmatched junction bases numbered 8, after V lost 4 bases and J lost 3 bases. This CDR3 is built from 16 residues. DNA of the CDR3: TGCGCCAGCAGCCTCACCGGGACAGGGGGGGAAGAGACCCAGTACTTC. Residues: CASSLTGTGGEETQYF.

The chain links TRBV5-6 to TRBJ2-5, with D uncertain. The end of the DNA fits TRBJ2-7 better, so the J call may be wrong. The CDR3 totals 13 residues. Germline V lookup: CDR1 SGHDT, CDR2 YYEEEE. The CDR3 loop reads CASSLPHSYEQYF. CDR3 in DNA: TGTGCCAGCAGCTTGCCTCACTCCTACGAGCAGTACTTC.

V is TRBV14 and J is TRBJ1-1; the D gene is possibly TRBD1 (6 bases). This CDR3 comprises 13 residues. The V gene's germline CDR1 is SGHDN and CDR2 FVKESK. V was shortened by 1 base and J by 11 bases, with 14 bases between the two germline ends. The CDR3 coding sequence is TGTGCCAGCAGCCAAGCCCGGGGGGCAGGGGCTTTCTTT. As protein: CASSQARGAGAFF. Combining the CDR3 with reference TRBV14 and TRBJ1-1 gives the whole variable domain EAGVTQFPSHSVIEKGQTVTLRCDPISGHDNLYWYRRVMGKEIKFLLHFVKESKQDESGMPNNRFLAERTGGTYSTLKVQPAELEDSGVYFCASSQARGAGAFFGQGTRLTVV.

This chain links TRBV7-2 with TRBJ1-3; D ambiguous. This CDR3 has 13 amino acids. CDR1 is SGHTA and CDR2 is FQGNSA in the germline V gene. V lost 6 bases, J lost 2 bases, and 8 bases lay in between. Here the CDR3 DNA reads TGTGCCAGCAGGGAGTCTGCTGGAAACACCATATATTTT. Translating it yields CASRESAGNTIYF.

The V and J genes are TRBV6-5 and TRBJ2-7; a weak D match, TRBD1 (6 bases). This CDR3 contains 12 residues. Trimming took off 6 bases at V and 2 bases at J, with 8 bases between the two ends. Germline V lookup: CDR1 MNHEY, CDR2 SVGAGI. CDR3 in DNA: TGTGCCAGCAGCAGGGGCCCCTACGAGCAGTACTTC. Translating gives CASSRGPYEQYF.

V is TRBV7-8 and J is TRBJ1-2, with a possible D match to TRBD1 (5 bases). V lost 3 bases to trimming and J lost 0 bases, with 11 bases between them. The CDR3 covers 15 residues. Germline V gene sequence: CDR1 SGHVS, CDR2 FQNEAQ. Written as DNA, the CDR3 is TGTGCCAGCAGCTTGGGGGGGGTAACTAACTATGGCTACACCTTC. This sequence encodes CASSLGGVTNYGYTF.

The chain combines TRBV5-6 with TRBJ1-3; weak D call: TRBD1 (5 bases). The V and J ends lost 4 bases and 6 bases respectively, with 17 bases between them. The CDR3 runs to 15 residues. The germline CDR1 and CDR2 sequences are SGHDT and YYEEEE. CDR3 in DNA: TGTGCCAGCAGCCGTATGGGGGGAAACGAAAACACCATATATTTT. This codes for CASSRMGGNENTIYF.

The V and J genes are TRBV10-3 and TRBJ2-3, with 7 bases lining up with TRBD2. The V gene's germline CDR1 is ENHRY and CDR2 SYGVKD. V shed 7 bases, J shed 2 bases, and the junction held 6 bases outside the gene matches. The CDR3 contains 14 residues. CDR3 sequence reads: CAIIASGDTDTQYF. The CDR3 DNA reads as TGTGCCATCATTGCGAGCGGGGACACAGATACGCAGTATTTT.

This sequence joins TRBV5-1 and TRBJ2-4; the D gene is possibly TRBD1 (5 bases). This CDR3 spans 15 amino acids. From germline, CDR1 is SGHRS and CDR2 YFSETQ. Trimming cost V 0 bases and J 7 bases, with 14 bases left between them. DNA of the CDR3: TGCGCCAGCAGCTTGGAGGTAGGGGTGGCCAACATTCAGTACTTC. This encodes CASSLEVGVANIQYF.